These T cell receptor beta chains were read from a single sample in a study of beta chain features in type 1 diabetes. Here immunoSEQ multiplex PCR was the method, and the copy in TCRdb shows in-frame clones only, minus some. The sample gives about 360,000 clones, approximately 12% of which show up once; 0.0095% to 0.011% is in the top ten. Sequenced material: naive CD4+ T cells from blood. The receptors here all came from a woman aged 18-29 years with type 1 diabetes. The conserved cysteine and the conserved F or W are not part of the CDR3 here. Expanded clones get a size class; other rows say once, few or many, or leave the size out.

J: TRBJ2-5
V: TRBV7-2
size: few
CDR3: ASSLRDSRETQY

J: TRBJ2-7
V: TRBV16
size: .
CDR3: ASSHSQGGEQY

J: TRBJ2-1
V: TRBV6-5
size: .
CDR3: ASSYSIVSGNEQF

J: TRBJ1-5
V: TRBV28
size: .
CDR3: ASSLVGGGNQPQH

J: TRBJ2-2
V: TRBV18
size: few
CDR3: ASSPRTGWDTGELF

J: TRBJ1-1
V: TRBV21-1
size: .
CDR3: ASSKGDRTAEAF

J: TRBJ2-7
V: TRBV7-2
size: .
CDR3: ASSYTSGDHYEQY

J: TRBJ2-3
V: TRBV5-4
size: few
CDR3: ASSGKLASTDTQY

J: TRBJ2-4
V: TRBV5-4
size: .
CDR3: ASGNRGDKNIQY

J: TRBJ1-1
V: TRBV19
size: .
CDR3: ASSPRQMNTEAF

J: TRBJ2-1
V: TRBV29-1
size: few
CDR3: SVEPRLARNEQF

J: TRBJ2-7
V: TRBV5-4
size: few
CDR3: ASSKTSGRGDEQY

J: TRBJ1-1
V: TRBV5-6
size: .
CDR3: ASSSTANTEAF

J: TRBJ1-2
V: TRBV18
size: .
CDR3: ASSPDRAGYT

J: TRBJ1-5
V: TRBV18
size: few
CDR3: ASSPPADRDAQH

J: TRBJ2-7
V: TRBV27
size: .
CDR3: ASSPRGGLSYEQY

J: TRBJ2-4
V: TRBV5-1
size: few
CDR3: ASSLARSQGDIQY

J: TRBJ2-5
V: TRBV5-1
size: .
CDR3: ASSSTGTTVQY

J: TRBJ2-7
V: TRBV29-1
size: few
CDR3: SAARTPSSYEQY

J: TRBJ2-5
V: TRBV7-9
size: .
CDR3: ASSSWEGDGTQY

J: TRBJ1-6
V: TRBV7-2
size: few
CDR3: ASSSDYNSPLH

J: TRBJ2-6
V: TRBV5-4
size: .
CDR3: ASSLSGRAGANVLT

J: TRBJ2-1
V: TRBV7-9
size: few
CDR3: AGRQTPTVKCQF

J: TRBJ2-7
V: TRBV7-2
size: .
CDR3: ASSVTGSLEQY

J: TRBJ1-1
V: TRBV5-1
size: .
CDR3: ASTLGAEAF

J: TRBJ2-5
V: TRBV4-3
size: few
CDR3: ASSRSRAGGQIQETQY

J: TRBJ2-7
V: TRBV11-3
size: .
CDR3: ASSLFRQGVQY

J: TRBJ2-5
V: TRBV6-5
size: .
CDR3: ASRLSGQETQY

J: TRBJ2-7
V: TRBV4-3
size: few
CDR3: ASSPNPPGQGGIYEQY

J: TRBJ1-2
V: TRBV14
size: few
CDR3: ASSGGDGGT

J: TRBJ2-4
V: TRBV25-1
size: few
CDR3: AAQGVNIQY

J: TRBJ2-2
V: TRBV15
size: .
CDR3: ATSTAALGELF

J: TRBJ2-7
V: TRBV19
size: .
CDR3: ASSMGAGSSYEQY

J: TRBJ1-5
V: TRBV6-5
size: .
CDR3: ASSYGGAGQPQH

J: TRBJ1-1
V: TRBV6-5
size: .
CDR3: ASSYGGAVTEAF

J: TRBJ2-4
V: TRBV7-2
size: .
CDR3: ASSTGAGGRNIQY

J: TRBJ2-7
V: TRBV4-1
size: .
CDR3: ASSQTGIRLHEQY

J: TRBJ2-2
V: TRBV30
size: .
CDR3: ALGWGGGVTGELF

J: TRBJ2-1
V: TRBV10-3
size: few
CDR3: AIRTVSYNEQF

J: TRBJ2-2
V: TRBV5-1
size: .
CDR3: ASSPIPGELF

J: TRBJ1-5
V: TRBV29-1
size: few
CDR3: SVRQGLQPQH